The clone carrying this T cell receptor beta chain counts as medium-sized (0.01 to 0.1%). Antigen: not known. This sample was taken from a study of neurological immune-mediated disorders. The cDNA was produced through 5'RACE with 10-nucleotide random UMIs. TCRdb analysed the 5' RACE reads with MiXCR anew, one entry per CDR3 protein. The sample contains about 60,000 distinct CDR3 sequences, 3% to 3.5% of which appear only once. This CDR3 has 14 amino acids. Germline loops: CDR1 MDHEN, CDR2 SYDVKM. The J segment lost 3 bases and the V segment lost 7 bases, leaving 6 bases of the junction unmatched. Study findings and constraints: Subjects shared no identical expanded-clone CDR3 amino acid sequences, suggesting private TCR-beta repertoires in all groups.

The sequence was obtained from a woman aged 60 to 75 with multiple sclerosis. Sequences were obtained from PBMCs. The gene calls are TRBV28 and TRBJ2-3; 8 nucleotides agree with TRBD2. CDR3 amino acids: CASKGTRVTDTQYF. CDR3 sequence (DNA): TGTGCCAGCAAAGGGACTAGGGTGACAGATACGCAGTATTTT.